Below, one T cell receptor beta chain is given with its context. It has no known antigen specificity. Base qualities are not provided; no much larger clone lies one nucleotide away. The CDR3 regions of human TCRbeta chains were analyzed by immunosequencing. As for the authors' bioinformatics: TCRs in the repertoires were compared against a reference library of SARS-CoV-2-specific TCRs that had been generated with the MIRA antigen-specificity platform. Breadth was defined as the fraction of unique TCRs that were SARS-CoV-2-associated. Depth was defined as the fraction of total T cells that were SARS-CoV-2-associated. Using the MIRA data, each spike-specific TCR was mapped to the spike region that the TCR reacts to and placed in a CD4 or CD8 class. Log10-transformed breadth and depth values were compared by one-way ANOVA with Sidak's multiple comparisons tests. The immuneACCESS repertoire file appears here via TCRdb, limited to in-frame rearrangements. These files lack a portion of the clones; in checked studies, under half of the deficit traces to unresolved V genes, and the cause of the others is not known. That table furnishes V, J and clone size, whereas the DNA furnished D and trimming. This sample is represented by 95,000 to 150,000 clones; over 75% of them were singletons. About 8.5% of the sample belongs to the ten largest clones.

The source of the sample is a study of T cell responses to AZD1222 COVID-19 vaccine (dated by TCRdb to the early 2020s). About the full investigation: AZD1222 recipients given second doses at about 4 weeks or at about 12 weeks were pooled, since spike-specific TCR depth and breadth were not found to differ between the two schedules. TCR sequencing covered fewer than 250 trial participants: nearly 210 given two doses of AZD1222 and 26 given two doses of MenACWY control vaccine. Trial participants were enrolled by age into 18-55, 56-69 and 70-plus year subgroups, with around 150, 28 and 57 TCR-sequenced participants respectively. Broader findings and caveats from the paper: After two AZD1222 doses, spike-specific TCR breadth and depth were significantly higher than at day 0 and than in MenACWY recipients. Because no day 14 peak-response samples were available, repertoires were characterized only after the peak T cell response. Conclusions about previously exposed vaccinees are limited, since just five or six AZD1222 recipients were seropositive for SARS-CoV-2 at baseline. Most participants were white British and females outnumbered males, and the authors suggested that clonal diversity may have been underestimated. Nearly half of unique spike-specific TCRs reportedly recognized epitopes outside regions mutated in the B.1.351 and B.1.1.7 variants. In the small 56-69-year group, the increase in depth fell short of significance, most likely because of low power. The vaccine-associated CD4 TCRs covered the entire spike protein, and the dominant responses fell in regions 160-218 and 743-854.

The time point label corresponds to: baseline before first vaccination. Samples from vaccinated people were obtained from the UK trials COV001 and COV002, which included a single-blind randomized controlled phase 2/3 trial of AZD1222 (ChAdOx1 nCoV-19) in healthy adults. Trial participant PBMC samples were collected at day 0 and day 28 after the second dose for TCRbeta chain sequencing. Per the germline V gene, SNHLY is the CDR1 and FYNNEI is the CDR2. From the cysteine up to the phenylalanine, the CDR3 has a length of 15 residues. Left in the record is the CDR3 DNA by itself, 45 bases read in frame from the first base. Cut back by 5 bases and 2 bases, the V and J ends lie 15 bases apart.

The rearrangement joined TRBV2 to TRBJ1-1; the D gene lacks a confident call. Material: peripheral blood, obtained on day 0 of AZD1222 vaccination. The TCR sequence derives from an adult in good health. CDR3 sequence: CASSKETPGNTEAFF. DNA sequence: TGTGCCAGCAGTAAAGAAACGCCGGGAAACACTGAAGCTTTCTTT.